Each of the 12 T cell receptor beta chains below was sequenced from the same sample in a study of STAT5B mutations in CD4+ large granular lymphocyte leukemia. Profiling relied on immunoSEQ multiplex PCR, and the TCRdb table lists in-frame clones only, not all of them. The data contain more than 30,000 clones, approximately 69% of them singletons. The sequencing sample was made of CD4+ T cells from blood buffy coats. These receptor sequences come from a human donor in good health.

The chain carries TRBV5-1 and TRBJ2-3; D may be TRBD1 or TRBD2 (5 bases each). Germline V gene data show CDR1 as SGHRS and CDR2 as YFSETQ. Between the trimmed V and J ends, which lost 7 bases and 4 bases, there was a span of 16 bases. CDR3 length equals 14 residues. The CDR3 reads CASGRGTGADTQYF. CDR3 in DNA: TGCGCCAGCGGAAGGGGTACCGGGGCAGATACGCAGTATTTT.

This clone was counted between two and nine times. J is TRBJ2-1 and V is TRBV5-5; D is perhaps TRBD2 (7 bases). CDR3 length equals 15 residues. The germline gives CDR1 SGHKS, CDR2 YYEKEE (reference sequence). V lost 3 bases and J 9 bases, leaving 19 bases between the germline ends. CDR3 region: CASSSLAGAHGEQFF. CDR3 DNA sequence: TGTGCCAGCAGCTCCTTGGCGGGGGCCCACGGTGAGCAGTTCTTC.

The rearrangement links TRBV4-3 to TRBJ2-7, with D maybe TRBD1 (7 bases). Germline V CDR1 and CDR2: LGHNA, YSLEER. V was pared by 0 bases and J by 9 bases, with 21 bases between. CDR3 size: 16 residues. The CDR3 protein is CASSQDQATGRLRQYF. DNA for the CDR3: TGCGCCAGCAGCCAAGATCAGGCGACAGGGAGGCTTCGGCAGTACTTC.

CDR3 in DNA: TGTGCCAGCAGTTACAGGGAAGGAGACTATGAAAAACTGTTTTTT. Translated, it gives CASSYREGDYEKLFF. The rearrangement links TRBV6-5 to TRBJ1-4; D gene ambiguous. The ends were cut back, 2 bases at V and 6 bases at J, with 13 bases in the middle. The CDR3 runs to 15 residues. CDR1 is MNHEY, CDR2 SVGAGI, per germline.

The chain recombines TRBV28 with TRBJ2-1; D unclear. This CDR3 is 14 amino acids long. V was pared by 6 bases and J by 2 bases, with 11 bases between. CDR1 is MDHEN, CDR2 SYDVKM, per germline. The CDR3 coding sequence is TGTGCCAGCAGCCAGTTGCGGCCCTACAATGAGCAGTTCTTC. Translating it yields CASSQLRPYNEQFF. Drawing the rest from reference TRBV28 and TRBJ2-1, the complete variable domain is DVKVTQSSRYLVKRTGEKVFLECVQDMDHENMFWYRQDPGLGLRLIYFSYDVKMKEKGDIPEGYSVSREKKERFSLILESASTNQTSMYLCASSQLRPYNEQFFGPGTRLTVL.

The chain carries TRBV5-6 and TRBJ2-3; 8 bases fit TRBD2. The CDR3 has 13 amino acids. V dropped 5 bases and J dropped 5; count of bases not matched to a gene: 4. Germline values: CDR1 SGHDT, CDR2 YYEEEE. CDR3 in amino acids: CASRKRGQDTQYF. The DNA of the CDR3 is TGTGCCAGCAGAAAGCGGGGGCAAGATACGCAGTATTTT.

The chain recombines TRBV21-1 with TRBJ2-7; the DNA was not used to check the table's D call, TRBD2. TRBV21-1 is assigned pseudogene status. The CDR3 consists of 8 residues. CDR3 amino acids: CALYEQYF. The CDR3 bases are TGTGCCCTCTACGAGCAGTACTTC.

There are a few counts of this clone. This chain joins TRBV5-6 and TRBJ1-1, with D unresolved. Germline V gives CDR1 SGHDT, CDR2 YYEEEE. The V and J ends lost 0 bases and 2 bases respectively, with 11 bases between them. The CDR3 spans 15 residues. CDR3 in DNA: TGTGCCAGCAGCTTGGTGTGGGCAACTAACACTGAAGCTTTCTTT. Its protein product is CASSLVWATNTEAFF.

The chain couples TRBV2 to TRBJ1-3, with D hard to call. V gave up 2 bases and J gave up 0 bases, with 5 bases separating them. Germline CDR1 SNHLY, CDR2 FYNNEI. The CDR3 extends over 14 amino acids. The CDR3 spells CASSENLSGNTIYF. CDR3 DNA: TGTGCCAGCAGTGAAAATCTCTCTGGAAACACCATATATTTT. Based on the CDR3 plus reference TRBV2 and TRBJ1-3, the full variable domain is EPEVTQTPSHQVTQMGQEVILRCVPISNHLYFYWYRQILGQKVEFLVSFYNNEISEKSEIFDDQFSVERPDGSNFTLKIRSTKLEDSAMYFCASSENLSGNTIYFGEGSWLTVV.

The gene calls are TRBV19 and TRBJ2-7, with D possibly TRBD1 on 8 matching bases. The germline V and J ends were trimmed by 5 bases and 0 bases, with 14 bases remaining between them. Germline loops: CDR1 LNHDA, CDR2 SQIVND (reference sequence). CDR3 length: 15 amino acids. CDR3 nucleotides: TGTGCCAGTAGTGGGGGGGACAGGAGCTCCTACGAGCAGTACTTC. This encodes CASSGGDRSSYEQYF.

The chain recombines TRBV5-1 with TRBJ2-2, with D tentatively TRBD1 (5 bases). The CDR3 totals 15 residues. V shed 4 bases and J shed 3 bases, with 13 bases lying between them. Germline assignment: CDR1 SGHRS and CDR2 YFSETQ. The CDR3 sequence is CASSVLGADTGELFF. The CDR3 DNA reads as TGCGCCAGCAGCGTGCTTGGGGCGGACACCGGGGAGCTGTTTTTT.

The V call is TRBV15, the J call TRBJ2-1; D not certain. This CDR3 is built from 13 residues. V was cut by 3 bases and J by 8 bases, with 11 bases left in between. Germline CDR1 is LNHNV and CDR2 is YYDKDF (reference sequence). DNA for the CDR3: TGTGCCACCAGCAGGGACCTTGTCGATGAGCAGTTCTTC. This encodes CATSRDLVDEQFF.